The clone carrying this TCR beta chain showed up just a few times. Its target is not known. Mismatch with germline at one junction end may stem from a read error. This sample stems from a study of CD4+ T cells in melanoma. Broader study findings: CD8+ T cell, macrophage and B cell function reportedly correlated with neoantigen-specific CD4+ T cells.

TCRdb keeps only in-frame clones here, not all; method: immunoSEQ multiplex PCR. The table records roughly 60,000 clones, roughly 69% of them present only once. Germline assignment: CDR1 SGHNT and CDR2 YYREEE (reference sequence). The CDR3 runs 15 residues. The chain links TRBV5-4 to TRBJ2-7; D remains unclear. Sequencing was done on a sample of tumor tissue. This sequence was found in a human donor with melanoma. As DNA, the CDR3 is TGCGCCAGCAGCCAAGATTCGTCCCTAAGCTACGAGCAGTACTTC. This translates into CASSQDSSLSYEQYF.